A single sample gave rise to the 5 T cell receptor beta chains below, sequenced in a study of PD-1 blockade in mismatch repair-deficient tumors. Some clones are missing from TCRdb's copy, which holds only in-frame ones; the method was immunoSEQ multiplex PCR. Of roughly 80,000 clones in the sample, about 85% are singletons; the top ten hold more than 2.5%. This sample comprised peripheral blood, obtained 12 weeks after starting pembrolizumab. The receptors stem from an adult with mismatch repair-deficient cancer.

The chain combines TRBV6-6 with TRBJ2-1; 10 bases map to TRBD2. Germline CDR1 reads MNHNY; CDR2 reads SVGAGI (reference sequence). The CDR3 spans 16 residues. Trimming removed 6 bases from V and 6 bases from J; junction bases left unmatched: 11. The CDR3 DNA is TGTGCCAGCAGCCAAAAGAAAGCGGGAGGGCCCAATGAGCAGTTCTTC. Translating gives CASSQKKAGGPNEQFF.

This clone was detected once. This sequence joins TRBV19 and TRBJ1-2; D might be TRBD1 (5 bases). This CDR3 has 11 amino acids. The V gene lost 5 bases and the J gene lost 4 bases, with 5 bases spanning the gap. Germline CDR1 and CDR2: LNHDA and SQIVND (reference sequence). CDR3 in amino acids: CASSDSYGYTF. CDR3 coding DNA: TGTGCCAGTAGTGACAGCTATGGCTACACCTTC.

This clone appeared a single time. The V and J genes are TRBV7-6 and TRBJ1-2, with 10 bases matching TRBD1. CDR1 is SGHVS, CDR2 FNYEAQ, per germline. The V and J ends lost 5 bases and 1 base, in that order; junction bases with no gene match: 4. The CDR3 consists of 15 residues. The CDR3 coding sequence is TGTGCCAGCAGCCTGGGACAGGGGATTAACTATGGCTACACCTTC. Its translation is CASSLGQGINYGYTF. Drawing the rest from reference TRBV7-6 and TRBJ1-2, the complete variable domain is GAGVSQSPRYKVTKRGQDVALRCDPISGHVSLYWYRQALGQGPEFLTYFNYEAQQDKSGLPNDRFSAERPEGSISTLTIQRTEQRDSAMYRCASSLGQGINYGYTFGSGTRLTVV.

This CDR3 reads CASSYVPAGQPQHF. In DNA, the CDR3 is TGTGCCAGCAGTTACGTCCCAGCGGGTCAGCCCCAGCATTTT. The chain couples TRBV6-5 to TRBJ1-5; D is unresolved. Trimming shortened V by 2 bases and J by 6 bases, and 11 bases separated the two germline ends. The CDR3 covers 14 residues. CDR1 is MNHEY and CDR2 is SVGAGI in the germline V gene.

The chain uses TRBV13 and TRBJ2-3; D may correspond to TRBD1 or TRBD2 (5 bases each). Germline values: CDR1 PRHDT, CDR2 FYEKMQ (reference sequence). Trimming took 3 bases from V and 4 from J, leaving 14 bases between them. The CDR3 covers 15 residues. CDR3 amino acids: CASSLGRQRADTQYF. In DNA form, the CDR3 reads TGTGCCAGCAGCTTGGGACGCCAACGGGCAGATACGCAGTATTTT. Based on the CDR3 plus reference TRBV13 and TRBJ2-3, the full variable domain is AAGVIQSPRHLIKEKRETATLKCYPIPRHDTVYWYQQGPGQDPQFLISFYEKMQSDKGSIPDRFSAQQFSDYHSELNMSSLELGDSALYFCASSLGRQRADTQYFGPGTRLTVL.